This T cell receptor (beta chain) came from a study of blood T cell repertoires in COVID-19. Study details: COVID-19 samples, acute and convalescent, were from the United States, Italy and Spain. T cells, B-cell-depleted T cells, or PBMCs provided the cDNA or gDNA that served as material.

CDR3 length: 16 amino acids. The trim removed 5 bases at V and 5 bases at J, leaving 11 bases unmatched. From germline, CDR1 is LNHDA and CDR2 SQIVND (reference sequence). The authors' processing: Amplifying reference gene primers gave estimates of nucleated cell counts. Libraries were prepared by immunoSEQ multiplex PCR; TCRdb keeps only in-frame clonotypes and omits some of them. V and J calls and clone size are as listed in that table; D and trimming were resolved from the DNA. Of around 130,000 clones listed, about 84% are singletons. V is TRBV19 and J is TRBJ1-5, with 8 positions matching TRBD1. The source is a woman aged 55-75 years with acute or convalescent COVID-19. The sequenced material came from peripheral blood. CDR3 amino acids: CASSELYAQGDQPQHF. CDR3 nucleotide sequence: TGTGCCAGTAGTGAACTCTACGCACAGGGGGATCAGCCCCAGCATTTT.